This T cell receptor beta chain was captured in a study of CD8+ T cells in alopecia areata. This clone was found once. The length of the CDR3 is 17 residues. Germline-derived CDR1 and CDR2 are GTSNPN and SVGIG (reference sequence). V was cut by 2 bases and J by 0 bases, with 14 bases left in between. Stated treatment: oral pan-JAK inhibitor, 5-10 mg twice daily. Peripheral blood and lesional scalp punch biopsies came from alopecia areata patients. It was cDNA, reverse transcribed from extracted RNA, that served as the sequencing template. TCRdb keeps only in-frame clones here, not all; method: immunoSEQ multiplex PCR. The table includes tens of thousands of clones, roughly 65% detected once.

The chain is built from TRBV30 and TRBJ1-6; a weak D match, TRBD1 (6 bases). This sequence was found in a human donor with alopecia areata. This specimen consisted of CD8+ T cells sorted from blood, obtained at week 4, from a patient treated with tofacitinib. In DNA, the CDR3 is TGTGCCTGGAGTCCTGGGACAAAGAGCTCCTATAATTCACCCCTCCACTTT. This encodes CAWSPGTKSSYNSPLHF.